This is a list of T cell receptor beta chains from one sample in a study of blood T cell repertoires in COVID-19. TCRdb's copy holds only in-frame clones and misses some; the assay was immunoSEQ multiplex PCR. Of 250,000 to 300,000 clones in the sample, 89% were seen once. The sequenced material came from peripheral blood. These receptors all come from a woman in her twenties or thirties with COVID-19, enrolled during active disease. Both conserved end residues are part of each CDR3. The D gene is left open where the match is weak. Rows give clone size only sometimes, using once, few, many, or a class for an expanded clone.

abundance,len,j_gene,d_gene,v_gene,CDR3nt,CDR3aa
.,13,TRBJ2-5,TRBD2,TRBV30,TGTGCCTGGAATGGGGCGGGGGGAGAGACCCAGTACTTC,CAWNGAGGETQYF
.,13,TRBJ1-1,.,TRBV18,TGTGCCAGCTCACAACAGGGTAACACTGAAGCTTTCTTT,CASSQQGNTEAFF
.,15,TRBJ1-5,TRBD1,TRBV19,TGTGCCAGTAACGCCGACAGGGGAGGCAATCAGCCCCAGCATTTT,CASNADRGGNQPQHF
.,12,TRBJ1-1,.,TRBV6-4,TGTGCCAGCAGTGGCAGCGGGGGGCTAGCTTTCTTT,CASSGSGGLAFF
once,13,TRBJ2-5,TRBD1,TRBV12-3/TRBV12-4,TGTGCCAGCAGACTGACAGGGATTGGGACCCAGTACTTC,CASRLTGIGTQYF
few,13,TRBJ1-5,TRBD1,TRBV6-5,TGTGCCAGCGCCACAGGGGCCAATCAGCCCCAGCATTTT,CASATGANQPQHF
.,14,TRBJ1-1,.,TRBV5-1,TGCGCCAGCAGCTTGGGGACAGAGAACACTGAAGCTTTCTTT,CASSLGTENTEAFF
.,16,TRBJ1-6,.,TRBV7-2,TGTGCCAGCAGCTTCACAGGGAGCTCCTATAATTCACCCCTCCACTTT,CASSFTGSSYNSPLHF
.,14,TRBJ1-2,.,TRBV11-2,TGTGCCAGCAGCCCCGGGGGTGCTAACTATGGCTACACCTTC,CASSPGGANYGYTF
.,15,TRBJ1-1,TRBD1,TRBV28,TGTGCCAGCAGTCCCCAGACAGGGGCAGGAACTGAAGCTTTCTTT,CASSPQTGAGTEAFF
.,15,TRBJ2-2,TRBD1,TRBV2,TGTGCCGGAATCCCGAGGGGGCCCTCTTTGGGGGAGCTGTTTTTT,CAGIPRGPSLGELFF
.,16,TRBJ2-4,.,TRBV2,TGTGCCAGCGTCCCCCCCGGGGGACTAGCCAAAAACATTCAGTACTTC,CASVPPGGLAKNIQYF
.,15,TRBJ1-2,TRBD1,TRBV24-1,TGTGCCACCAGTGGCACGACAGGGGACCTCTATGGCTACACCTTC,CATSGTTGDLYGYTF
.,15,TRBJ1-6,.,TRBV6-5,TGTGCCAGCAGTTACCTGGCTCCCATTCCCTCACCCCTCCACTTT,CASSYLAPIPSPLHF
.,18,TRBJ2-7,TRBD2,TRBV13,TGTGCCAGCAGCAGAGGACTAGCGGGGGTTGCTTTCCCCTACGAGCAGTACTTC,CASSRGLAGVAFPYEQYF
.,13,TRBJ1-5,.,TRBV5-5,TGTGCCAGCAGCCAGGACACGGATCAGCCCCAGCATTTT,CASSQDTDQPQHF
.,16,TRBJ2-2,.,TRBV9,TGTGCCAGCAGCCCCCTGGCCGGAACAGTGGCCGGGGAGCTGTTTTTT,CASSPLAGTVAGELFF
.,12,TRBJ1-1,TRBD1,TRBV29-1,TGCAGCGGAAACAGAGGGGGCCCTGAAGCTTTCTTT,CSGNRGGPEAFF
.,14,TRBJ1-1,.,TRBV10-2,TGCGCCAGCAGTGAGCTGGGCTACCTCACTGAAGCTTTCTTT,CASSELGYLTEAFF
once,14,TRBJ2-3,.,TRBV27,TGTGCCAGCAGTTTGGCCAGGGCTGCAAATACGCAGTATTTT,CASSLARAANTQYF
medium-sized,14,TRBJ2-3,TRBD1,TRBV30,TGTGCCTGGAGAGCCGGGACAGGGATAGATACGCAGTATTTT,CAWRAGTGIDTQYF
.,13,TRBJ2-5,.,TRBV3-1/TRBV3-2,TGTGCCAGCAGGGCACAGGGTACGGAGACCCAGTACTTC,CASRAQGTETQYF
.,15,TRBJ1-1,.,TRBV5-1,TGCGCCAGCAGCTTGATCGCACAGGCCAACACTGAAGCTTTCTTT,CASSLIAQANTEAFF
.,15,TRBJ2-5,TRBD2,TRBV9,TGTGCCAGCAGCGTTGGGACTAGCGGACAAGAGACCCAGTACTTC,CASSVGTSGQETQYF
.,16,TRBJ1-5,.,TRBV11-3,TGTGCCAGCAGGAGTTCCCAAGGGAGGGATTATCAGCCCCAGCATTTT,CASRSSQGRDYQPQHF
.,16,TRBJ2-7,TRBD2,TRBV7-9,TGTGCCAGCAGCTTCCCTACTAGCGGGGGTTCCTACGAGCAGTACTTC,CASSFPTSGGSYEQYF
.,12,TRBJ2-3,.,TRBV6-6,TGTGCCAGCAGTTCTACGCCTGATACGCAGTATTTT,CASSSTPDTQYF
.,14,TRBJ2-1,.,TRBV19,TGTGCCAGTAGCCCTCTGACAGGAGACAATGAGCAGTTCTTC,CASSPLTGDNEQFF
.,13,TRBJ2-7,TRBD1,TRBV6-5,TGTGCCAGCAGGAGACAGGGGATTAGTGGATTATACTTC,CASRRQGISGLYF
.,11,TRBJ2-1,TRBD1,TRBV6-5,TGTGCCAGCAACACAGGGGCTGAGCAGTTCTTC,CASNTGAEQFF
.,15,TRBJ2-7,TRBD2,TRBV19,TGTGCCAGTAGTGATCTAGCGGGGGGAAGGGACGAGCAGTACTTC,CASSDLAGGRDEQYF
.,17,TRBJ1-4,.,TRBV4-1,TGCGCCAGCAGCCACCATACAACAGGTGCCATTAATGAAAAACTGTTTTTT,CASSHHTTGAINEKLFF
.,15,TRBJ2-3,.,TRBV7-9,TGTGCCAGCAGCTTAGTCGGTCGCGGCACAGATACGCAGTATTTT,CASSLVGRGTDTQYF
.,15,TRBJ2-5,TRBD2,TRBV10-2,TGCGCCAGCAGGGGGACTAGCGGGGCTCAAGAGACCCAGTACTTC,CASRGTSGAQETQYF
.,13,TRBJ2-4,TRBD1,TRBV9,TGTGCCAGCAGCGCTTTACAGGGGAACATTCAGTACTTC,CASSALQGNIQYF